Listed below are T cell receptor beta chains from one sample, sequenced in a study of cytomegalovirus exposure and HLA in healthy donors. Libraries were prepared by immunoSEQ multiplex PCR; TCRdb keeps only in-frame clonotypes and omits some of them. The sample lists some 160,000 clones, 75% to 90% seen once, with around 5.8% in the top ten. Sequencing was done on a sample of PBMCs. Source of these receptors: a male donor in good health and CMV-seropositive. CDR3s leave out the opening cysteine and the closing phenylalanine or tryptophan.

TRBJ1-1 | TRBV19 | ASRLRRTASVGPEAF
TRBJ1-6 | TRBV11-2 | ASSFPRGGRTYNSPLH
TRBJ2-1 | TRBV18 | ASSEGEQF
TRBJ1-5 | TRBV27 | ASSGAGANQPQH
TRBJ2-1 | TRBV4-1 | ASSQIDMGLAGYNEQF
TRBJ2-3 | TRBV19 | ASSLDNRGYTGTDTQY
TRBJ1-4 | TRBV6-5 | ASSYSTNRLNEKLF
TRBJ1-4 | TRBV7-9 | ASSFKGAAEKLF
TRBJ2-7 | TRBV28 | ASRQTGGRYEQY
TRBJ1-4 | TRBV15 | ATSARQGAEKLF
TRBJ1-2 | TRBV18 | ASSPPTGTGGYGYT
TRBJ2-6 | TRBV7-9 | ASSLSTSGNSGANVLT
TRBJ1-1 | TRBV29-1 | SVRGVLNTEAF
TRBJ2-5 | TRBV5-1 | ASSLGAGLLGETQY
TRBJ1-5 | TRBV7-2 | ASSLGTAQPQH
TRBJ2-2 | TRBV5-1 | ASSPGLRELF
NA | TRBV11-3 | ASSLSSPGDLPYEQY
TRBJ2-7 | TRBV10-3 | AISESASSSYEQY
TRBJ2-7 | TRBV6-6 | ASSVREDEQY
TRBJ1-5 | TRBV6-1 | ASSEGTVSNQPQH
TRBJ2-2 | TRBV5-8 | ASRGQPGLATGELF
TRBJ1-1 | TRBV7-9 | SSSPRFSPRGTEAF
TRBJ2-1 | TRBV6-5 | ASSYLAEQF
TRBJ2-3 | TRBV5-1 | ASSFDSYDTQY
TRBJ2-3 | TRBV28 | ASSVGWTGTDTQY
TRBJ2-3 | TRBV30 | AWGAGTVDTQY
TRBJ2-1 | TRBV5-1 | ASSLDGYNEQF
TRBJ1-2 | TRBV6-4 | ASRTGPGGGYGYT
TRBJ2-1 | TRBV30 | AWSGARTSGLNEQF
TRBJ2-3 | TRBV7-9 | ASSIAGVTDTQY
TRBJ2-3 | TRBV11-3 | ASSGSGQRTDTQY
TRBJ2-1 | TRBV5-5 | ASSLPWDTYNEQF
TRBJ1-2 | TRBV27 | ASMGQFYGYT
TRBJ1-2 | TRBV7-9 | ASSLSGRQGSCT
NA | TRBV6-5 | ASSYSTSGSEQY
TRBJ1-2 | TRBV5-4 | ASSSKDLSGGYT
TRBJ2-1 | TRBV6-5 | ASSSGPYNEQF
TRBJ2-3 | TRBV5-4 | ASSSGLAGGDTQY
TRBJ2-1 | TRBV6-1 | AQGLAGGNEQF
TRBJ2-7 | TRBV29-1 | SVEIPGDNYEQY
TRBJ2-3 | TRBV9 | ASRQGKGAEREADTQY
TRBJ2-3 | TRBV5-1 | ASSLAVGGQGTDTQY
TRBJ2-1 | TRBV20-1 | SARDGSEQF
TRBJ2-3 | TRBV5-6 | ASSSDTDTQY
TRBJ1-4 | TRBV13 | ASSPGQSFEKLF